This TCR beta chain was identified during a study of cytomegalovirus exposure and HLA in healthy donors. Study-level results: High specificity and sensitivity for cytomegalovirus status were reported for the classifier. Some TCR beta chains (164 of them) were listed as cytomegalovirus-associated.

Concerning this clone: Its target is not known.

Germline V gene sequence: CDR1 SGDLS, CDR2 YYNGEE. The junction had 3 bases not matched to a gene; V was cut back by 2 bases and J by 4 bases. The CDR3 loop spans 15 amino acids. The table came from immunoSEQ multiplex PCR; TCRdb's copy has only in-frame clones and leaves some out. This sample has 250,000 to 400,000 clones, with approximately 90% found just once. Sequencing used PBMCs. The gene calls are TRBV9 and TRBJ2-1; TRBD2 matches 10 bases. The TCR comes from a woman aged 25-40 years in good health and CMV-seropositive. The CDR3 sequence is CASSVSTSGYNEQFF. The CDR3, as DNA: TGTGCCAGCAGCGTCTCGACTAGCGGGTACAATGAGCAGTTCTTC.